The 27 T cell receptor beta chains listed next were all sequenced from one sample in a study of blood T cell repertoires in COVID-19 (dated by TCRdb to about 2020). Library prep was done by the immunoSEQ multiplex PCR assay. Held by TCRdb, this immuneACCESS table contains in-frame sequences only and omits some clones. Under half of the omission traces to an unresolved V gene where checked; the cause of the rest is unknown. The sample profile shows around 200,000 clones; 86% of them were found once. The ten largest clones take up 10% to 11% of the sample. Sequencing was done on a sample of peripheral blood. Receptors originate from a woman aged 60-75 years with COVID-19, enrolled during active disease.

This chain connects TRBV2 to TRBJ2-3; 12 nucleotides agree with TRBD1. CDR1 and CDR2 from the germline V gene are SNHLY and FYNNEI. This CDR3 is built from 16 residues. V gave up 6 bases and J gave up 4 bases; unmatched junction bases: 8. For the CDR3, the DNA is TGTGCCAGCAGGAAGGGACAGGGGGCGCACGCAGATACGCAGTATTTT. The encoded protein is CASRKGQGAHADTQYF.

CDR3 in DNA: TGTGCCAGCAGCTTTCGACAGGGTCGAACCGGGGAGCTGTTTTTT. Translating gives CASSFRQGRTGELFF. The V and J genes are TRBV7-2 and TRBJ2-2; the match to TRBD1 covers 7 bases. Germline CDR1 and CDR2: SGHTA and FQGNSA. The trim removed 3 bases at V and 5 bases at J, leaving 6 bases unmatched. The CDR3 totals 15 residues.

The V call is TRBV27, the J call TRBJ2-1, with TRBD2 identical over 7 bases. V dropped 1 base and J dropped 0; count of bases not matched to a gene: 3. The CDR3 has 16 amino acids. Germline V lookup: CDR1 MNHEY, CDR2 SMNVEV (reference sequence). CDR3 loop: CASSLWGGSSYNEQFF. CDR3 DNA: TGTGCCAGCAGTTTATGGGGGGGGAGCTCCTACAATGAGCAGTTCTTC.

Worth noting for this clone: Different DNA sequences within this sample yield the same CDR3. V is TRBV20-1 and J is TRBJ2-7; 9 nucleotides match TRBD2. With 3 bases clipped from V and 4 bases from J, the junction kept 4 bases outside the gene matches. CDR1 DFQATT and CDR2 SNEGSKA come from the germline V gene (reference sequence). The CDR3 length is 13 residues. The CDR3 DNA follows: TGCAGTGCTAGTAGCGGGAGTGGATACGAGCAGTACTTC. Protein product: CSASSGSGYEQYF.

The V gene is TRBV5-4, the J gene TRBJ2-1; D is perhaps TRBD1 (6 bases). The V gene's germline CDR1 is SGHNT and CDR2 YYREEE (reference sequence). Trimming took 0 bases from V and 4 from J, leaving 20 bases between them. This CDR3 is built from 18 residues. DNA for the CDR3: TGTGCCAGCAGCTTGGTACAGGGATCCCCAAGGGGTTACAATGAGCAGTTCTTC. Protein product: CASSLVQGSPRGYNEQFF.

This clone was seen just once. The V and J genes are TRBV5-1 and TRBJ1-5, with D hard to call. V lost 2 bases to trimming and J lost 2 bases, with 11 bases between them. The CDR3 has 15 amino acids. Germline CDR1 is SGHRS and CDR2 is YFSETQ. The CDR3 bases are TGCGCCAGCAGCTTAACCCCGACTGGCAATCAGCCCCAGCATTTT. Its translation: CASSLTPTGNQPQHF.

The rearrangement uses TRBV27 and TRBJ1-1; D might be TRBD1 (5 bases). Germline-derived CDR1 and CDR2 are MNHEY and SMNVEV (reference sequence). The CDR3 has 14 amino acids. Trimming removed 5 bases from V and 1 base from J, with 11 bases in between. The CDR3 here is CASSPRQQNTEAFF. The DNA of the CDR3 is TGTGCCAGCAGTCCCCGACAGCAGAACACTGAAGCTTTCTTT.

This clone was recorded once. The V gene is TRBV30, the J gene TRBJ2-7, with 16 positions matching TRBD2. The CDR3 consists of 18 residues. Looked up from germline, CDR1 is GTSNPN and CDR2 is SVGIG (reference sequence). The V and J ends lost 4 bases and 3 bases, in that order; junction bases with no gene match: 12. The CDR3 sequence is CAWTPLGLAGGDGYEQYF. Written as DNA, the CDR3 is TGTGCCTGGACCCCTCTGGGACTAGCGGGAGGGGATGGCTACGAGCAGTACTTC.

CDR3 residues: CASSLAPSGTYEQYF. CDR3 in DNA: TGTGCCAGCAGCTTGGCTCCTAGCGGAACCTACGAGCAGTACTTC. V usage is TRBV5-5 and J usage is TRBJ2-7, with 7 bases lining up with TRBD2. The CDR3 has 15 residues. The germline gives CDR1 SGHKS, CDR2 YYEKEE (reference sequence). The V segment lost 0 bases and the J segment 2 bases; nucleotides outside the gene matches: 5. Complete variable domain (other parts from reference TRBV5-5 and TRBJ2-7): DAGVTQSPTHLIKTRGQQVTLRCSPISGHKSVSWYQQVLGQGPQFIFQYYEKEERGRGNFPDRFSARQFPNYSSELNVNALLLGDSALYLCASSLAPSGTYEQYFGPGTRLTVT.

The table lists this clone with a few counts. This chain joins TRBV2 and TRBJ1-3; TRBD1 matches 8 bases. This CDR3 has 15 residues. Germline V gene lookup returns CDR1 SNHLY and CDR2 FYNNEI. Trimming took 5 bases from V and 0 from J; bases not matched to a gene: 3. As DNA, the CDR3 is TGTGCCAGCAGTTACAGGGGGATCTCTGGAAACACCATATATTTT. It translates to CASSYRGISGNTIYF.

The chain has TRBV5-1 and TRBJ2-5; 10 bases agree with TRBD2. CDR3 length: 16 residues. Germline V gene data show CDR1 as SGHRS and CDR2 as YFSETQ. The V gene end was trimmed by 0 bases and the J gene end by 4 bases; junction bases not matched to a gene: 6. The CDR3 bases are TGCGCCAGCAGCTTGGTCGAATTAGCGGGAGGAGAGACCCAGTACTTC. It translates to CASSLVELAGGETQYF.

The gene calls are TRBV5-1 and TRBJ1-5, with 8 nucleotides matching TRBD1. V was pared by 4 bases and J by 7 bases, with 10 bases of the junction left unmatched. CDR3 size: 15 residues. Germline lookup yields CDR1 SGHRS and CDR2 YFSETQ. CDR3 DNA sequence: TGCGCCAGCAGCGCTGGACAGGGATCGGGGCAGCCCCAGCATTTT. It codes for CASSAGQGSGQPQHF.

V and J are TRBV9 and TRBJ1-1; 8 bases align to TRBD1. Germline values: CDR1 SGDLS, CDR2 YYNGEE. With V trimmed by 0 bases and J by 1 base, 8 bases remained unmatched. This CDR3 has 17 residues. CDR3 in amino acids: CASSVVPGGTGNTEAFF. CDR3 sequence (DNA): TGTGCCAGCAGCGTAGTCCCAGGAGGGACAGGGAACACTGAAGCTTTCTTT. Drawing the rest from reference TRBV9 and TRBJ1-1, the complete variable domain is DSGVTQTPKHLITATGQRVTLRCSPRSGDLSVYWYQQSLDQGLQFLIQYYNGEERAKGNILERFSAQQFPDLHSELNLSSLELGDSALYFCASSVVPGGTGNTEAFFGQGTRLTVV.

V gene TRBV7-9 combines with J gene TRBJ1-1, with TRBD1 as a possible D gene (5 bases). The CDR3 is made up of 13 amino acids. Germline-derived CDR1 and CDR2 are SEHNR and FQNEAQ (reference sequence). V lost 3 bases, J lost 4 bases, and 9 bases lay in between. The DNA for the CDR3 is TGTGCCAGCAGCTTGGGGGAGGGCACTGAAGCTTTCTTT. Translation gives CASSLGEGTEAFF.

The rearrangement joins TRBV6-4 to TRBJ1-1; the D is unclear. The germline V and J ends were trimmed by 4 bases and 1 base, with 7 bases remaining between them. Germline CDR1 and CDR2: MRHNA and SNTAGT. This CDR3 is built from 13 residues. CDR3 sequence (DNA): TGTGCCAGCAGTGCGAACAGGAACACTGAAGCTTTCTTT. This translates into CASSANRNTEAFF.

V usage is TRBV7-2 and J usage is TRBJ1-1; tentative D call: TRBD1 (5 bases). V was cut by 4 bases and J by 7 bases, with 19 bases left in between. This CDR3 is built from 15 residues. The germline gives CDR1 SGHTA, CDR2 FQGNSA. The CDR3 here is CASSSARGRLDEAFF. DNA for the CDR3: TGTGCCAGCAGCTCGGCGAGGGGCAGACTAGATGAAGCTTTCTTT.

The chain recombines TRBV5-1 with TRBJ2-5; TRBD2 matches 8 bases. The CDR3 is made up of 14 amino acids. Germline values: CDR1 SGHRS, CDR2 YFSETQ. Unmatched junction bases numbered 7, after V lost 4 bases and J lost 5 bases. The CDR3 protein is CASSPGLVGETQYF. CDR3 nucleotides: TGCGCCAGCAGCCCGGGACTAGTAGGGGAGACCCAGTACTTC.

The chain uses TRBV4-3 and TRBJ1-1; the D is unclear. CDR3 length: 16 amino acids. V was shortened by 0 bases and J by 1 base, with 12 bases between the two germline ends. Germline CDR1 is LGHNA and CDR2 is YSLEER. In nucleotides, the CDR3 is TGCGCCAGCAGCCAAGATCTGAGACTGAAGAACACTGAAGCTTTCTTT. Translating gives CASSQDLRLKNTEAFF.

V is TRBV5-1 and J is TRBJ2-5; 16 bases fit TRBD2. After removal of 6 bases from V and 5 bases from J, the junction contained 16 bases not matched to a gene. The germline V gene has CDR1 SGHRS and CDR2 YFSETQ. The CDR3 sequence is 19 residues long. For the CDR3, the DNA is TGCGCCAGCACCCCTCGGACGGGACTAGCGGGAGGGCCGTTCGAGACCCAGTACTTC. This encodes CASTPRTGLAGGPFETQYF.

The chain carries TRBV6-1 and TRBJ2-1, with D perhaps TRBD2 (6 bases). The V gene's germline CDR1 is MNHNS and CDR2 SASEGT. This CDR3 is built from 15 residues. V gave up 1 base and J gave up 4 bases, with 11 bases separating them. For the CDR3, the DNA is TGTGCCAGCAGTGAAGTAGCGGTTCAATACAATGAGCAGTTCTTC. Translated, it gives CASSEVAVQYNEQFF.

This clone has only one observation. This chain joins TRBV27 and TRBJ1-1; possibly TRBD1 for D (6 bases). The CDR3 runs 12 residues. Germline-derived CDR1 and CDR2 are MNHEY and SMNVEV (reference sequence). Trimming stripped 6 bases from V and 5 bases from J, with 10 bases between. CDR3 in amino acids: CASSLRGTEAFF. CDR3 DNA: TGTGCCAGCAGCTTGAGGGGGACTGAAGCTTTCTTT.

This sequence joins TRBV28 and TRBJ2-7; maybe TRBD1 (6 bases). Germline CDR1 and CDR2: MDHEN and SYDVKM. V gave up 2 bases and J gave up 4 bases, with 12 bases separating them. The CDR3 contains 14 residues. CDR3 residues: CASSLAGERYEQYF. DNA for the CDR3: TGTGCCAGCAGTTTAGCAGGGGAGAGGTACGAGCAGTACTTC.

This clone occurred once. V and J are TRBV5-5 and TRBJ2-3, with 7 bases lining up with TRBD2. V shed 4 bases and J 1 base; nucleotides not matched to a gene: 3. The CDR3 is 14 residues long. Germline V gives CDR1 SGHKS, CDR2 YYEKEE (reference sequence). The CDR3 coding sequence is TGTGCCAGCAGCCTAGGACTAGGCACAGATACGCAGTATTTT. This encodes CASSLGLGTDTQYF.

This clone was seen more than once but under ten times. The chain is built from TRBV4-1 and TRBJ1-6, with D maybe TRBD1 (5 bases). Germline loops: CDR1 MGHRA, CDR2 YSYEKL. V lost 4 bases to trimming and J lost 13 bases, with 14 bases between them. The CDR3 length is 13 residues. Here the CDR3 DNA reads TGCGCCAGCAGCCGAACAGGAGAGGCCCCCCTCCACTTT. This encodes CASSRTGEAPLHF.

The chain employs TRBV15 and TRBJ1-4; D is unresolved. V lost 0 bases, J lost 6 bases, and 8 bases lay in between. Germline V CDR1 and CDR2: LNHNV, YYDKDF (reference sequence). There are 14 residues in the CDR3. CDR3 sequence (DNA): TGTGCCACCAGCAGAGATACCCCGGATGAAAAACTGTTTTTT. It codes for CATSRDTPDEKLFF.

The gene calls are TRBV7-9 and TRBJ1-4; TRBD1 agrees at 7 bases. The ends lost 7 bases at V and 6 bases at J; junction bases unmatched: 14. CDR1 and CDR2 from the germline V gene are SEHNR and FQNEAQ (reference sequence). The CDR3 covers 16 residues. CDR3 coding DNA: TGTGCCAGCACTCCCCAACCGGGACAGCCGGATGAAAAACTGTTTTTT. Amino acid sequence: CASTPQPGQPDEKLFF.

The chain uses TRBV15 and TRBJ2-3; TRBD1 aligns across 9 bases. The CDR3 runs 14 residues. V shed 4 bases and J 3 bases; nucleotides not matched to a gene: 2. Germline-derived CDR1 and CDR2 are LNHNV and YYDKDF (reference sequence). CDR3 in amino acids: CATSKGQGTDTQYF. CDR3 DNA: TGTGCCACCAGCAAGGGACAGGGAACAGATACGCAGTATTTT.